This T cell receptor beta chain is from a study of cytomegalovirus exposure and HLA in healthy donors. Trimming cost V 0 bases and J 2 bases, with 10 bases left between them. CDR3 size: 15 residues. The germline V gene has CDR1 SGHKS and CDR2 YYEKEE (reference sequence). The PCR used 60 Vbeta and 13 Jbeta primers. Data came from immunoSEQ multiplex PCR; TCRdb stores just in-frame clones and leaves some out. The sample records roughly 150,000 clones, roughly 80% being singletons. The receptor comes from a woman aged 40 to 55 in good health and CMV-seronegative. The specimen was PBMCs. The chain employs TRBV5-5 and TRBJ2-3; a weak D match, TRBD2 (5 bases). Written as DNA, the CDR3 is TGTGCCAGCAGCTTGGTAGCGTTGTCCACAGATACGCAGTATTTT. Protein: CASSLVALSTDTQYF.